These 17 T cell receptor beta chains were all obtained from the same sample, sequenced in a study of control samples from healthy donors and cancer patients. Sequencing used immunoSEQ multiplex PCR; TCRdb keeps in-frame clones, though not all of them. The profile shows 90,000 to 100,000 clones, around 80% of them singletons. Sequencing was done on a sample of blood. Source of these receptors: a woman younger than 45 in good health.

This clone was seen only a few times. CDR3 nucleotide sequence: TGTGCCAGCTCACCCCCGCCGGGGGCCACCGGGGAGCTGTTTTTT. Translation: CASSPPPGATGELFF. The chain uses TRBV18 and TRBJ2-2; D possibly uses TRBD1 or TRBD2 (6 bases each). This CDR3 contains 15 residues. Looked up from germline, CDR1 is KGHSH and CDR2 is LQKENI. The V end lost 3 bases, the J end lost 4 bases, and 12 bases lay between the germline ends.

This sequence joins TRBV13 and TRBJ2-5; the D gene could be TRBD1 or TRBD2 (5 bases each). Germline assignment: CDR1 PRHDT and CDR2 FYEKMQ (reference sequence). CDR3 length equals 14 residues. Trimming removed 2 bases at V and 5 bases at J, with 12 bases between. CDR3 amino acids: CASSLKVWGETQYF. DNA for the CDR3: TGTGCCAGCAGCTTAAAGGTGTGGGGGGAGACCCAGTACTTC.

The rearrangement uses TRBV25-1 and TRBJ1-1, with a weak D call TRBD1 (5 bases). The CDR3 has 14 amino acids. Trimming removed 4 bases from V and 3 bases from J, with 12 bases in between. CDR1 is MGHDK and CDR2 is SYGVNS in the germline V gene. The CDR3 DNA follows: TGTGCCAGCAGTGGGGGACGGGGGGACACTGAAGCTTTCTTT. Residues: CASSGGRGDTEAFF.

The DNA for the CDR3 is TGTGCCAGCAGAGGGACAGGGTTGGGTGGCTACACCTTC. The encoded protein is CASRGTGLGGYTF. This rearrangement joins TRBV5-6 to TRBJ1-2; 9 bases are shared with TRBD1. This CDR3 has 13 amino acids. After removal of 5 bases from V and 7 bases from J, the junction contained 6 bases not matched to a gene. The germline gives CDR1 SGHDT, CDR2 YYEEEE.

DNA of the CDR3: TGCGCCAGCAGCTTTGGAGGGAACCTCCACGAGCAGTACTTC. It translates to CASSFGGNLHEQYF. V usage is TRBV5-1 and J usage is TRBJ2-7; D possibly corresponds to TRBD2 (6 bases). Germline V CDR1 and CDR2: SGHRS, YFSETQ. CDR3 length: 14 amino acids. Trimming took 2 bases from V and 5 from J, leaving 14 bases between them.

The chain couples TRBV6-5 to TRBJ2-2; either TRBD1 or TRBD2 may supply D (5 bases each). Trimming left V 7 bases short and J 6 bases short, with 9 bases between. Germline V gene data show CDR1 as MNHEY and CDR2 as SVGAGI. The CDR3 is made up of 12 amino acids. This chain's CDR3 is CASKRGAGELFF. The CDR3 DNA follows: TGTGCCAGCAAGAGAGGGGCCGGGGAGCTGTTTTTT.

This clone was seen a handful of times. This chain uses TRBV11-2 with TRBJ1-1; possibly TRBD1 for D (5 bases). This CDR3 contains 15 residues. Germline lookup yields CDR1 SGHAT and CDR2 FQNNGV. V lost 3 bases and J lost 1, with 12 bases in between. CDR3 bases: TGTGCCAGCAGCTTCCGCCGGGGCGAGAACACTGAAGCTTTCTTT. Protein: CASSFRRGENTEAFF.

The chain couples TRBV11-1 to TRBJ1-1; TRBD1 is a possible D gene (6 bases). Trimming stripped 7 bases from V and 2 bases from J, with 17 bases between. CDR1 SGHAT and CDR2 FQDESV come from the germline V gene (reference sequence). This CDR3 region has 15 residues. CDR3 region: CASNLEWGANTEAFF. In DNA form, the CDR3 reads TGTGCCAGCAACCTCGAATGGGGGGCAAACACTGAAGCTTTCTTT. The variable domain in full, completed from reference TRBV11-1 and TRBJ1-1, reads EAEVAQSPRYKITEKSQAVAFWCDPISGHATLYWYRQILGQGPELLVQFQDESVVDDSQLPKDRFSAERLKGVDSTLKIQPAELGDSAMYLCASNLEWGANTEAFFGQGTRLTVV.

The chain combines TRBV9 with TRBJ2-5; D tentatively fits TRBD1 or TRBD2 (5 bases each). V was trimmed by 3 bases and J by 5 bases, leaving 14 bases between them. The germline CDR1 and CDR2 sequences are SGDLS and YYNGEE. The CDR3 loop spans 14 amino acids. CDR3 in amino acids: CASSAGALRETQYF. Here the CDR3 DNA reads TGTGCCAGCAGCGCCGGGGCCTTGAGGGAGACCCAGTACTTC.

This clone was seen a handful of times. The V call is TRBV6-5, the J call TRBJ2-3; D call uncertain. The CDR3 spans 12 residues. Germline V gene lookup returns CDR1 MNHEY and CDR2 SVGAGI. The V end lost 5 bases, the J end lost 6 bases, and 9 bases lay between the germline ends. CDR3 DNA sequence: TGTGCCAGCAGTCTTTATTCGGATACGCAGTATTTT. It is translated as CASSLYSDTQYF.

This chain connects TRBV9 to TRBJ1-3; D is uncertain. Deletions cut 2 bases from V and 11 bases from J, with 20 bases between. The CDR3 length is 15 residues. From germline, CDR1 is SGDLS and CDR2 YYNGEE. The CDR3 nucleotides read TGTGCCAGCAGCGTCGCCGCCAGGTCAATGGTCCCCATATATTTT. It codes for CASSVAARSMVPIYF.

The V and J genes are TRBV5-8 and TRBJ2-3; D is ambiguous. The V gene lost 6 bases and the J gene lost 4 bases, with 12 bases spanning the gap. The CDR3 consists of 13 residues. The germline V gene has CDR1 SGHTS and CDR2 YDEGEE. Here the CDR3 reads CASTHQISDTQYF. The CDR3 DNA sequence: TGTGCCAGCACCCATCAGATATCAGATACGCAGTATTTT.

This chain's CDR3 is CASSINVNTEAFF. CDR3 sequence (DNA): TGTGCCAGTAGTATAAACGTGAACACTGAAGCTTTCTTT. The V call is TRBV19, the J call TRBJ1-1; D ambiguous. V was trimmed by 2 bases and J by 0 bases, leaving 4 bases between them. This CDR3 has 13 amino acids. Germline loops: CDR1 LNHDA, CDR2 SQIVND (reference sequence).

The CDR3 protein is CASSLDTTGTQYF. CDR3 nucleotide sequence: TGTGCCAGCAGTTTAGACACAACCGGGACCCAGTACTTC. The chain is built from TRBV12-3 or TRBV12-4 and TRBJ2-5; D ambiguous. Trimming removed 1 base from V and 7 bases from J, with 10 bases in between. The CDR3 has 13 amino acids.

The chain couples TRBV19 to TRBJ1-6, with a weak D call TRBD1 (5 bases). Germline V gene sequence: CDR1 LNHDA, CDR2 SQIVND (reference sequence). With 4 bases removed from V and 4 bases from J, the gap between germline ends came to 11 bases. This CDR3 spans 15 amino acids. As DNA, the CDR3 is TGTGCCAGTAGTACGTCAGGGTCTTATAATTCACCCCTCCACTTT. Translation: CASSTSGSYNSPLHF.

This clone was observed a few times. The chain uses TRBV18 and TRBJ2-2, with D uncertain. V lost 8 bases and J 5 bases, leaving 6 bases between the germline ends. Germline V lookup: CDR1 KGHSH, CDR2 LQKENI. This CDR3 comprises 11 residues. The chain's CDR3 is CASTRTGELFF. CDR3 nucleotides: TGTGCCAGCACCCGGACCGGGGAGCTGTTTTTT.

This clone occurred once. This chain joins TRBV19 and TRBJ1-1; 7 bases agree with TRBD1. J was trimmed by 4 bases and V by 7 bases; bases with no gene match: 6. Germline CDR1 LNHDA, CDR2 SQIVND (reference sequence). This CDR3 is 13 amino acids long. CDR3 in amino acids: CASNGRGGTEAFF. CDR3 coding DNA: TGTGCCAGTAATGGCAGGGGGGGCACTGAAGCTTTCTTT.